A selection of T cell receptor beta chains follows, all from one sample in a study of T cells after yellow fever vaccination. TCRdb itself ran the 5' RACE reads through MiXCR, one entry per CDR3 protein. The sample holds 110,000 to 150,000 distinct CDR3 sequences, roughly 6.7% seen once. The specimen was CD4+ T cells sorted from PBMCs, collected 10 days after the yellow fever booster vaccination. The source of these receptors is a man aged 30 to 45 who received the YFV17D yellow fever vaccine. CDR3s include the opening cysteine and the closing phenylalanine or tryptophan. Fields, in order: CDR3 protein, CDR3 DNA, V gene, D gene, clone size, J gene. A D gene is named only where the DNA matches it firmly. Clone size is not always given. Where it is, it says once, few, many or a class for expanded clones.

cdr3_aa: CASSLGPTSNYGYTF
cdr3_nt: TGCGCCAGCAGCTTGGGTCCAACATCAAACTATGGCTACACCTTC
v_call: TRBV5-1
d_call: -
clone_size: many
j_call: TRBJ1-2

cdr3_aa: CASSQVGGRAQNEQFF
cdr3_nt: TGTGCCAGCAGCCAAGTCGGCGGGAGGGCCCAAAATGAGCAGTTCTTC
v_call: TRBV4-2
d_call: TRBD2
clone_size: many
j_call: TRBJ2-1

cdr3_aa: CASSKGLAGGDEQFF
cdr3_nt: TGCGCCAGCAGCAAGGGACTAGCGGGAGGCGATGAGCAGTTCTTC
v_call: TRBV5-1
d_call: TRBD2
clone_size: many
j_call: TRBJ2-1

cdr3_aa: CASSQDLAGGTDTQYF
cdr3_nt: TGCGCCAGCAGCCAAGATCTAGCGGGTGGCACAGATACGCAGTATTTT
v_call: TRBV4-2
d_call: TRBD2
clone_size: -
j_call: TRBJ2-3

cdr3_aa: CASSQDRFLGELFF
cdr3_nt: TGCGCCAGCAGCCAAGATCGATTTTTAGGGGAGCTGTTTTTT
v_call: TRBV4-3
d_call: -
clone_size: many
j_call: TRBJ2-2

cdr3_aa: CASGRGDTDTQYF
cdr3_nt: TGTGCCAGCGGGAGGGGTGACACAGATACGCAGTATTTT
v_call: TRBV28
d_call: TRBD2
clone_size: many
j_call: TRBJ2-3

cdr3_aa: CASSLEGSGTGVEQYF
cdr3_nt: TGTGCCAGCAGCTTAGAAGGTTCGGGGACAGGGGTCGAGCAGTACTTC
v_call: TRBV11-2
d_call: TRBD1
clone_size: many
j_call: TRBJ2-7

cdr3_aa: CASIHSGSLFNEQFF
cdr3_nt: TGTGCCAGCATTCATAGCGGGAGCTTATTCAATGAGCAGTTCTTC
v_call: TRBV28
d_call: TRBD2
clone_size: many
j_call: TRBJ2-1

cdr3_aa: CASSPQDNPRYEQYF
cdr3_nt: TGTGCCAGCAGCCCCCAGGATAACCCACGATACGAGCAGTACTTC
v_call: TRBV7-8
d_call: -
clone_size: many
j_call: TRBJ2-7

cdr3_aa: CASSSVPASGNTIYF
cdr3_nt: TGCGCCAGCAGCTCGGTGCCAGCCTCTGGAAACACCATATATTTT
v_call: TRBV5-1
d_call: -
clone_size: many
j_call: TRBJ1-3

cdr3_aa: CASRAGVDNSPLHF
cdr3_nt: TGCGCCAGCAGGGCTGGAGTGGATAATTCACCCCTCCACTTT
v_call: TRBV5-1
d_call: -
clone_size: few
j_call: TRBJ1-6

cdr3_aa: CASSSGRTVLAKNIQYF
cdr3_nt: TGTGCCAGTAGTTCGGGCAGGACGGTCCTAGCCAAAAACATTCAGTACTTC
v_call: TRBV19
d_call: -
clone_size: -
j_call: TRBJ2-4

cdr3_aa: CSANQGGIDTQYF
cdr3_nt: TGCAGTGCCAACCAGGGGGGAATAGATACGCAGTATTTT
v_call: TRBV20-1
d_call: -
clone_size: many
j_call: TRBJ2-3

cdr3_aa: CASSRTSGIGEQFF
cdr3_nt: TGTGCCAGCAGTAGGACTAGCGGGATTGGTGAGCAGTTCTTC
v_call: TRBV27
d_call: TRBD2
clone_size: -
j_call: TRBJ2-1

cdr3_aa: CASSLALDGQQNIQYF
cdr3_nt: TGCGCCAGCAGCTTGGCCTTGGATGGTCAGCAAAACATTCAGTACTTC
v_call: TRBV5-1
d_call: -
clone_size: many
j_call: TRBJ2-4

cdr3_aa: CASGDRPGYEQYF
cdr3_nt: TGCGCCAGTGGAGACAGGCCGGGCTACGAGCAGTACTTC
v_call: TRBV5-1
d_call: -
clone_size: -
j_call: TRBJ2-7

cdr3_aa: CASSSAGVAYEQYF
cdr3_nt: TGCGCCAGCAGCTCCGCGGGGGTGGCCTACGAGCAGTACTTC
v_call: TRBV5-1
d_call: TRBD2
clone_size: few
j_call: TRBJ2-7

cdr3_aa: CASSFDPSEQYF
cdr3_nt: TGCGCCAGCAGCTTTGATCCTTCCGAGCAGTACTTC
v_call: TRBV5-1
d_call: -
clone_size: many
j_call: TRBJ2-7

cdr3_aa: CAISRTGVTQETQYF
cdr3_nt: TGTGCCATCAGTCGGACAGGAGTGACCCAAGAGACCCAGTACTTC
v_call: TRBV10-3
d_call: TRBD1
clone_size: many
j_call: TRBJ2-5

cdr3_aa: CAISSLSGSSYEQYF
cdr3_nt: TGTGCCATCAGTTCACTTAGCGGGAGTAGTTACGAGCAGTACTTC
v_call: TRBV10-3
d_call: TRBD2
clone_size: -
j_call: TRBJ2-7

cdr3_aa: CASSLTTDEQYF
cdr3_nt: TGCGCCAGCAGCCTAACTACTGACGAGCAGTACTTC
v_call: TRBV5-1
d_call: -
clone_size: many
j_call: TRBJ2-7

cdr3_aa: CSARVLAGTYEQYF
cdr3_nt: TGCAGTGCTAGAGTCCTAGCGGGAACCTACGAGCAGTACTTC
v_call: TRBV20-1
d_call: TRBD2
clone_size: many
j_call: TRBJ2-7

cdr3_aa: CASSFPGSYEQYF
cdr3_nt: TGTGCCAGCAGTTTCCCCGGGTCGTACGAGCAGTACTTC
v_call: TRBV12-3/TRBV12-4
d_call: -
clone_size: many
j_call: TRBJ2-7

cdr3_aa: CASSSTSGSSYNEQFF
cdr3_nt: TGTGCCAGCAGCTCCACTAGCGGAAGCTCCTACAATGAGCAGTTCTTC
v_call: TRBV7-6
d_call: TRBD2
clone_size: many
j_call: TRBJ2-1

cdr3_aa: CASSLMGQGVTEAFF
cdr3_nt: TGTGCCAGCAGCTTAATGGGTCAGGGCGTCACTGAAGCTTTCTTT
v_call: TRBV7-3
d_call: -
clone_size: few
j_call: TRBJ1-1

cdr3_aa: CSARDPHGETQYF
cdr3_nt: TGCAGTGCTAGAGACCCCCACGGAGAGACCCAGTACTTC
v_call: TRBV20-1
d_call: -
clone_size: many
j_call: TRBJ2-5

cdr3_aa: CASSYSSGVPLHF
cdr3_nt: TGTGCCAGCAGTTACTCCTCAGGGGTTCCCCTCCACTTT
v_call: TRBV6-6
d_call: -
clone_size: many
j_call: TRBJ1-6

cdr3_aa: CASRMRFTGELFF
cdr3_nt: TGTGCCAGCAGGATGAGATTTACCGGGGAGCTGTTTTTT
v_call: TRBV12-3/TRBV12-4
d_call: -
clone_size: -
j_call: TRBJ2-2

cdr3_aa: CASSRQERYTEAFF
cdr3_nt: TGTGCCAGCAGCCGACAGGAGAGGTACACTGAAGCTTTCTTT
v_call: TRBV14
d_call: -
clone_size: many
j_call: TRBJ1-1

cdr3_aa: CASSQRNGEPQHF
cdr3_nt: TGCGCCAGCAGCCAGCGAAATGGAGAGCCCCAGCATTTT
v_call: TRBV10-1
d_call: -
clone_size: -
j_call: TRBJ1-5

cdr3_aa: CASSYSKRLAWTGELFF
cdr3_nt: TGTGCCAGCAGTTACTCGAAGCGGCTAGCCTGGACCGGGGAGCTGTTTTTT
v_call: TRBV6-2/TRBV6-3
d_call: -
clone_size: many
j_call: TRBJ2-2

cdr3_aa: CASLGGFTGELFF
cdr3_nt: TGTGCCAGTTTAGGGGGGTTCACCGGGGAGCTGTTTTTT
v_call: TRBV7-2
d_call: -
clone_size: many
j_call: TRBJ2-2

cdr3_aa: CASSSGLAGASEQYF
cdr3_nt: TGTGCCAGCAGCTCCGGACTAGCGGGAGCCTCCGAGCAGTACTTC
v_call: TRBV5-4
d_call: TRBD2
clone_size: many
j_call: TRBJ2-7

cdr3_aa: CASSLVDYEQYF
cdr3_nt: TGTGCCAGCAGCTTAGTCGATTACGAGCAGTACTTC
v_call: TRBV7-2
d_call: -
clone_size: -
j_call: TRBJ2-7

cdr3_aa: CASSFWASGRENEQFF
cdr3_nt: TGTGCCAGCAGTTTTTGGGCTAGCGGGAGAGAGAATGAGCAGTTCTTC
v_call: TRBV27
d_call: TRBD2
clone_size: many
j_call: TRBJ2-1

cdr3_aa: CASSLLGLATYNEQFF
cdr3_nt: TGTGCCAGCAGCCTCCTTGGACTAGCAACTTACAATGAGCAGTTCTTC
v_call: TRBV7-2
d_call: TRBD2
clone_size: many
j_call: TRBJ2-1

cdr3_aa: CASSSPGGPDTGELFF
cdr3_nt: TGTGCCAGCAGTTCTCCTGGAGGGCCGGACACCGGGGAGCTGTTTTTT
v_call: TRBV12-3/TRBV12-4
d_call: -
clone_size: many
j_call: TRBJ2-2

cdr3_aa: CASSSGTSGRQETQYF
cdr3_nt: TGCGCCAGCAGTTCCGGGACTAGCGGGAGACAAGAGACCCAGTACTTC
v_call: TRBV5-1
d_call: TRBD2
clone_size: many
j_call: TRBJ2-5

cdr3_aa: CASSLNAYEQYF
cdr3_nt: TGTGCCAGCAGCTTAAATGCGTACGAGCAGTACTTC
v_call: TRBV7-8
d_call: -
clone_size: many
j_call: TRBJ2-7

cdr3_aa: CSVAGTGAEQYF
cdr3_nt: TGCAGCGTTGCCGGGACAGGGGCCGAGCAGTACTTC
v_call: TRBV29-1
d_call: TRBD1
clone_size: many
j_call: TRBJ2-7

cdr3_aa: CASSPRDGRELFF
cdr3_nt: TGTGCTAGCAGCCCAAGAGATGGCCGGGAGCTGTTTTTT
v_call: TRBV7-7
d_call: -
clone_size: -
j_call: TRBJ2-2

cdr3_aa: CASSYDWPTDTQYF
cdr3_nt: TGTGCCAGCAGTTACGACTGGCCCACAGATACGCAGTATTTT
v_call: TRBV12-3/TRBV12-4
d_call: -
clone_size: many
j_call: TRBJ2-3

cdr3_aa: CSVGEGLGQPQHF
cdr3_nt: TGCAGCGTTGGTGAAGGGCTCGGTCAGCCCCAGCATTTT
v_call: TRBV29-1
d_call: -
clone_size: -
j_call: TRBJ1-5

cdr3_aa: CASSDAGERATYEQYF
cdr3_nt: TGTGCCAGCAGTGACGCGGGGGAGCGGGCGACCTACGAGCAGTACTTC
v_call: TRBV28
d_call: TRBD2
clone_size: many
j_call: TRBJ2-7

cdr3_aa: CASSLGGTVLNTEAFF
cdr3_nt: TGTGCCAGCAGCTTAGGAGGGACGGTTCTAAACACTGAAGCTTTCTTT
v_call: TRBV7-9
d_call: -
clone_size: few
j_call: TRBJ1-1